Below are 26 T cell receptor beta chains sequenced from a single sample in a study of shared clonotypes between healthy human individuals. Clones were sequenced by immunoSEQ multiplex PCR, and TCRdb holds only the in-frame ones, with some missing. The sample holds approximately 500,000 clones, about three quarters seen once. The sequenced sample consisted of PBMCs. These receptors all come from a woman between 40 and 50 years old in good health. Some clones in this sample may be carry-over from other donors' samples.

A few counts support this clone. The V call is TRBV2, the J call TRBJ2-1; possibly TRBD2 for D (5 bases). From germline, CDR1 is SNHLY and CDR2 FYNNEI. Trimming cost V 6 bases and J 8 bases, with 11 bases left between them. The CDR3 has 12 amino acids. The CDR3 here is CASRVEGDEQFF. The DNA of the CDR3 is TGTGCCAGCAGAGTAGAGGGCGATGAGCAGTTCTTC.

This clone was counted between two and nine times. The J gene is TRBJ2-1, the V gene TRBV7-2; D unclear. V was clipped by 5 bases and J by 0 bases, with 17 bases between them. This CDR3 region has 17 residues. Germline values: CDR1 SGHTA, CDR2 FQGNSA. The CDR3 region is CASSRRGFSSSYNEQFF. DNA for the CDR3: TGTGCCAGCAGCCGAAGAGGTTTCTCGAGCTCCTACAATGAGCAGTTCTTC.

This clone was seen just once. The rearrangement uses TRBV18 and TRBJ2-7; 7 nucleotides align to TRBD2. The CDR3 is made up of 16 amino acids. The germline V gene has CDR1 KGHSH and CDR2 LQKENI. J lost 3 bases, V lost 1 base, and 9 bases had no gene match. The DNA for the CDR3 is TGTGCCAGCTCACCACAGTCGGGGAGGGTAAACTACGAGCAGTACTTC. Protein sequence: CASSPQSGRVNYEQYF.

In its sample, this clone was seen a few times. The CDR3 loop is CASSARPGSNTGELFF. CDR3 nucleotide sequence: TGTGCCAGCAGCGCAAGGCCGGGGTCCAACACCGGGGAGCTGTTTTTT. The genes are TRBV7-2 and TRBJ2-2; a weak D match, TRBD2 (5 bases). The CDR3 sequence is 16 residues long. The germline gives CDR1 SGHTA, CDR2 FQGNSA. V was pared by 5 bases and J by 2 bases, with 15 bases between.

The V call is TRBV27, the J call TRBJ2-1; D might be TRBD2 (6 bases). The CDR3 has 16 amino acids. Trimming took off 0 bases at V and 3 bases at J, with 12 bases between the two ends. The germline CDR1 and CDR2 sequences are MNHEY and SMNVEV (reference sequence). As DNA, the CDR3 is TGTGCCAGCAGTTTATCCAGCGGGTCACACTACAATGAGCAGTTCTTC. This translates into CASSLSSGSHYNEQFF.

The table lists this clone with a few counts. V is TRBV6-5 and J is TRBJ2-7; 7 nucleotides align to TRBD2. V shed 0 bases and J 1 base; nucleotides not matched to a gene: 6. CDR1 and CDR2 from the germline V gene are MNHEY and SVGAGI. This CDR3 has 16 amino acids. For the CDR3, the DNA is TGTGCCAGCAGTTACTCAGGTACACTAGCGTCCTACGAGCAGTACTTC. Translating gives CASSYSGTLASYEQYF.

V usage is TRBV7-2 and J usage is TRBJ2-3; TRBD1 or TRBD2 may be the D gene (5 bases each). The CDR3 covers 15 residues. Germline values: CDR1 SGHTA, CDR2 FQGNSA. V gave up 5 bases and J gave up 2 bases, with 14 bases separating them. In DNA, the CDR3 is TGTGCCAGCAGCCCGGGACCGCAATCCACAGATACGCAGTATTTT. It yields the protein CASSPGPQSTDTQYF.

This clone was seen a few times. The V gene is TRBV28, the J gene TRBJ1-1; possibly TRBD1 for D (5 bases). Trimming pared 3 bases from V and 3 bases from J, leaving 14 bases between. The CDR3 spans 15 residues. Per germline, CDR1 MDHEN and CDR2 SYDVKM. The CDR3 loop reads CASSLDAGGDTEAFF. In DNA, the CDR3 is TGTGCCAGCAGTTTGGATGCGGGGGGAGACACTGAAGCTTTCTTT.

As concerns this clone: Other DNA sequences in this specimen translate into the identical CDR3. The rearrangement links TRBV5-1 to TRBJ2-7; 11 nucleotides line up with TRBD2. The CDR3 covers 16 residues. Unmatched junction bases numbered 4, after V lost 0 bases and J lost 2 bases. The germline V gene has CDR1 SGHRS and CDR2 YFSETQ. The CDR3 DNA sequence: TGCGCCAGCAGCTTGGCCTTAGCGGGAGGGCCCTACGAGCAGTACTTC. Translating it yields CASSLALAGGPYEQYF.

This clone was found once. This chain links TRBV6-5 with TRBJ2-7; 7 bases map to TRBD2. Per germline, CDR1 MNHEY and CDR2 SVGAGI. The CDR3 runs to 13 residues. The J segment lost 7 bases and the V segment lost 6 bases, leaving 9 bases of the junction unmatched. The CDR3 sequence is CASSRDYPREQYF. For the CDR3, the DNA is TGTGCCAGCAGCCGGGACTACCCCCGGGAGCAGTACTTC.

This rearrangement joins TRBV29-1 to TRBJ1-2, with D tentatively TRBD1 (6 bases). V lost 2 bases, J lost 3 bases, and 7 bases lay in between. The CDR3 length is 12 residues. Germline CDR1 and CDR2: SQVTM and ANQGSEA. DNA of the CDR3: TGCAGCGTTGAAAGGGGGGACTATGGCTACACCTTC. Translating gives CSVERGDYGYTF.

Turning to this clone: This clone may be a read error of a much larger clone one base away. Different DNA sequences within this sample yield the same CDR3. This chain's CDR3 is CASSLNEKLFF. For the CDR3, the DNA is TGTGCCAGCAGTCTTAATGAAAAACTGTTTTTT. This chain links TRBV28 with TRBJ1-4; D is uncertain. The CDR3 loop spans 11 amino acids. With 5 bases removed from V and 4 bases from J, the gap between germline ends came to 2 bases. CDR1 and CDR2 (germline): MDHEN, SYDVKM.

The chain combines TRBV14 with TRBJ2-2; 7 nucleotides line up with TRBD1. Unmatched junction bases numbered 2, after V lost 1 base and J lost 3 bases. The CDR3 is made up of 15 amino acids. CDR1 is SGHDN and CDR2 is FVKESK in the germline V gene. The CDR3 bases are TGTGCCAGCAGCCAAGGTCAGGGGGACACCGGGGAGCTGTTTTTT. It codes for CASSQGQGDTGELFF.

The V gene is TRBV7-2, the J gene TRBJ1-4; 8 nucleotides match TRBD1. The CDR3 runs 15 residues. J was trimmed by 5 bases and V by 2 bases; bases with no gene match: 4. Looked up from germline, CDR1 is SGHTA and CDR2 is FQGNSA. As DNA, the CDR3 is TGTGCCAGCAGCTTAATGGGACAGGAAAATGAAAAACTGTTTTTT. Translation: CASSLMGQENEKLFF.

The chain combines TRBV18 with TRBJ2-7, with D perhaps matching TRBD2 (6 bases). Germline loops: CDR1 KGHSH, CDR2 LQKENI. This CDR3 spans 15 amino acids. V gave up 5 bases and J gave up 1 base, with 15 bases separating them. Here the CDR3 reads CASSTPLGTSYEQYF. CDR3 coding DNA: TGTGCCAGCTCAACCCCCCTCGGGACTTCCTACGAGCAGTACTTC.

The rearrangement uses TRBV4-2 and TRBJ2-3, with 7 bases that match TRBD2. There are 16 residues in the CDR3. Germline V lookup: CDR1 LGHNA, CDR2 YNFKEQ. V shed 3 bases and J 5 bases; nucleotides not matched to a gene: 11. This CDR3 reads CASSHAGGDSGDTQYF. For the CDR3, the DNA is TGTGCCAGCAGCCATGCTGGGGGGGACTCCGGAGATACGCAGTATTTT.

This sequence joins TRBV5-1 and TRBJ1-6; D ambiguous. CDR1 is SGHRS, CDR2 YFSETQ, per germline. The CDR3 contains 16 residues. V lost 0 bases and J 5 bases, leaving 12 bases between the germline ends. CDR3 sequence (DNA): TGCGCCAGCAGCTTGGACGGACGATCGGATAATTCACCCCTCCACTTT. The encoded protein is CASSLDGRSDNSPLHF. Filled out from reference TRBV5-1 and TRBJ1-6, the complete variable domain reads KAGVTQTPRYLIKTRGQQVTLSCSPISGHRSVSWYQQTPGQGLQFLFEYFSETQRNKGNFPGRFSGRQFSNSRSEMNVSTLELGDSALYLCASSLDGRSDNSPLHFGNGTRLTVT.

This sequence joins TRBV13 and TRBJ2-3; TRBD2 aligns across 10 bases. The CDR3 spans 17 residues. The J segment lost 1 base and the V segment lost 4 bases, leaving 8 bases of the junction unmatched. In germline, CDR1 is PRHDT, CDR2 FYEKMQ (reference sequence). The CDR3 coding sequence is TGTGCCAGCAGCTCGGGGGGACTAGCGAACCGCACAGATACGCAGTATTTT. Residues: CASSSGGLANRTDTQYF.

The rearrangement links TRBV9 to TRBJ2-1; D gene uncertain. In germline, CDR1 is SGDLS, CDR2 YYNGEE. The V end lost 7 bases, the J end lost 5 bases, and 7 bases lay between the germline ends. The length of the CDR3 is 11 residues. CDR3 sequence reads: CASRGNNEQFF. The CDR3 region has the DNA TGTGCCAGCCGTGGAAACAATGAGCAGTTCTTC.

The gene calls are TRBV29-1 and TRBJ2-3; 7 nucleotides align to TRBD1. The CDR3 covers 13 residues. J gave up 1 base and V 5 bases, and 3 bases lay outside the gene matches. Germline lookup yields CDR1 SQVTM and CDR2 ANQGSEA. The CDR3 reads CSVPGQGTDTQYF. The CDR3 coding sequence is TGCAGCGTTCCAGGACAGGGCACAGATACGCAGTATTTT.

This clone turned up a few times. This chain joins TRBV20-1 and TRBJ1-1; D is uncertain. This CDR3 is built from 11 residues. The V and J ends lost 3 bases and 6 bases respectively, with 8 bases between them. In germline, CDR1 is DFQATT, CDR2 SNEGSKA (reference sequence). The CDR3 protein is CSASFNPEAFF. CDR3 nucleotides: TGCAGTGCTAGCTTTAACCCTGAAGCTTTCTTT.

Concerning this clone itself: Germline and junction disagree at one end, which may indicate a read error. The chain couples TRBV4-3 to TRBJ2-7, with D maybe TRBD2 (6 bases). The CDR3 sequence is 14 residues long. Germline lookup yields CDR1 LGHNA and CDR2 YSLEER. CDR3 DNA sequence: TGCGCCAGCAGCCAAGGTAGCGGAACCTACGGGCAGTACTTC. Translation gives CASSQGSGTYGQYF.

The chain carries TRBV4-2 and TRBJ2-7; D is possibly TRBD2 (5 bases). The CDR3 length is 16 residues. Germline V gene lookup returns CDR1 LGHNA and CDR2 YNFKEQ. Trimming took off 0 bases at V and 2 bases at J, with 14 bases between the two ends. This chain's CDR3 is CASSQDAAASPYEQYF. In DNA, the CDR3 is TGTGCCAGCAGCCAAGATGCAGCGGCCTCCCCCTACGAGCAGTACTTC.

The chain joins TRBV28 to TRBJ1-1; no definite D call. V dropped 2 bases and J dropped 5 bases, with 12 bases sitting between them. The V gene's germline CDR1 is MDHEN and CDR2 SYDVKM. The CDR3 has 14 residues. CDR3: CASSLSFGVTEAFF. As DNA, the CDR3 is TGTGCCAGCAGTTTAAGCTTTGGGGTGACTGAAGCTTTCTTT. Using reference TRBV28 and TRBJ1-1 for the parts outside the CDR3, the full variable domain is DVKVTQSSRYLVKRTGEKVFLECVQDMDHENMFWYRQDPGLGLRLIYFSYDVKMKEKGDIPEGYSVSREKKERFSLILESASTNQTSMYLCASSLSFGVTEAFFGQGTRLTVV.

Points on this clone: With only one base between it and a far larger clone, this is likely a read error. Additional DNA sequences in this sample encode the identical CDR3. The J gene is TRBJ2-7, the V gene TRBV30; D tentatively fits TRBD1 or TRBD2 (8 bases each). Trimming left V 3 bases short and J 7 bases short, with 22 bases between. CDR3 length: 15 amino acids. Germline V gene data show CDR1 as GTSNPN and CDR2 as SVGIG (reference sequence). The CDR3 here is CAWSRGQGLVEEQYF. CDR3 bases: TGTGCCTGGAGCCGAGGACAGGGACTAGTAGAGGAGCAGTACTTC.

V and J are TRBV2 and TRBJ2-7; TRBD2 matches at 9 bases. J lost 7 bases, V lost 5 bases, and 15 bases had no gene match. The CDR3 has 16 residues. Germline V gene sequence: CDR1 SNHLY, CDR2 FYNNEI. The CDR3 protein is CASSQRPLAGPEEQYF. CDR3 DNA sequence: TGTGCCAGCAGTCAAAGGCCCCTAGCGGGACCGGAAGAGCAGTACTTC.